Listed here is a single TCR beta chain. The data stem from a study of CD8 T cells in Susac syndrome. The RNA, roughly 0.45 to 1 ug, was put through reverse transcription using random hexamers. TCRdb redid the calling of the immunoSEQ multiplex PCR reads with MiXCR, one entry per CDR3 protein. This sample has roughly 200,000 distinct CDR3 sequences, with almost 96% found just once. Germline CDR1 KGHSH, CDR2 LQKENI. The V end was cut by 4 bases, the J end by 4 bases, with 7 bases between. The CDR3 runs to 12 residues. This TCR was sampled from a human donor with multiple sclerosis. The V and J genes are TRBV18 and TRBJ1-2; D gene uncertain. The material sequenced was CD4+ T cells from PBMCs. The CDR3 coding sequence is TGTGCCAGCTCACAACCACCCTATGGCTACACCTTC. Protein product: CASSQPPYGYTF.